The 24 T cell receptor beta chains reported below all come from one sample, sequenced in a study of long-term antiretroviral therapy in people with HIV. Run at survey level, the immunoSEQ assay was version v3.0. Produced via immunoSEQ multiplex PCR; TCRdb's table is partial and in-frame only. The repertoire holds around 23,000 clones, roughly 79% seen once, with 11% in the top ten. The material sequenced was unsorted PBMCs, taken 2.1 years after starting antiretroviral therapy. Receptors were obtained from a man aged 25 to 40 with HIV.

The rearrangement links TRBV7-6 to TRBJ2-1; 8 bases align to TRBD1. V lost 5 bases and J lost 0; bases outside the gene matches: 3. The CDR3 is 15 amino acids. Germline V gene sequence: CDR1 SGHVS, CDR2 FNYEAQ. Here the CDR3 reads CASSQGQVSYNEQFF. The CDR3 DNA follows: TGTGCCAGCAGCCAGGGACAGGTCTCCTACAATGAGCAGTTCTTC.

The V and J genes are TRBV2 and TRBJ1-2; no firm D call. V lost 5 bases and J lost 3, with 16 bases in between. There are 15 residues in the CDR3. The V gene's germline CDR1 is SNHLY and CDR2 FYNNEI. The CDR3 reads CASSSILARDYGYTF. Here the CDR3 DNA reads TGTGCCAGCAGTTCGATTTTGGCCAGAGACTATGGCTACACCTTC.

Concerning this clone itself: Additional DNA sequences in this sample encode the identical CDR3. The gene calls are TRBV18 and TRBJ1-2; D uncertain. The CDR3 length is 14 residues. The germline V gene has CDR1 KGHSH and CDR2 LQKENI. V lost 3 bases to trimming and J lost 2 bases, with 10 bases between them. The CDR3 nucleotides are TGTGCCAGCTCACCTCGGACGGGAAACTATGGCTACACCTTC. It specifies CASSPRTGNYGYTF. The full variable domain, completed using reference TRBV18 and TRBJ1-2, is NAGVMQNPRHLVRRRGQEARLRCSPMKGHSHVYWYRQLPEEGLKFMVYLQKENIIDESGMPKERFSAEFPKEGPSILRIQQVVRGDSAAYFCASSPRTGNYGYTFGSGTRLTVV.

V gene TRBV7-9 combines with J gene TRBJ1-4, with D unresolved. Between the trimmed V and J ends, which lost 5 bases and 13 bases, there was a span of 11 bases. The CDR3 is made up of 11 amino acids. From germline, CDR1 is SEHNR and CDR2 FQNEAQ (reference sequence). CDR3 residues: CASSVTSRLFF. CDR3 sequence (DNA): TGTGCCAGCAGCGTTACAAGTAGACTGTTTTTT.

The rearrangement uses TRBV5-1 and TRBJ2-1, with 12 positions matching TRBD2. Germline-derived CDR1 and CDR2 are SGHRS and YFSETQ. The junction had 8 bases not matched to a gene; V was cut back by 6 bases and J by 7 bases. This CDR3 has 15 amino acids. As DNA, the CDR3 is TGCGCCAGCACCCAGCTAGCGGGGGGGGGAAATGAGCAGTTCTTC. Its translation: CASTQLAGGGNEQFF.

The chain carries TRBV27 and TRBJ2-7; the D is unclear. The germline CDR1 and CDR2 sequences are MNHEY and SMNVEV (reference sequence). The CDR3 has 15 amino acids. The germline V and J ends were trimmed by 2 bases and 2 bases, with 13 bases remaining between them. The CDR3 bases are TGTGCCAGCAGTTTAGGAAGACTCCCAGCCTACGAGCAGTACTTC. Its protein is CASSLGRLPAYEQYF.

The chain couples TRBV10-3 to TRBJ2-3; TRBD2 matches at 12 bases. Germline V CDR1 and CDR2: ENHRY, SYGVKD. This CDR3 is built from 14 residues. V was pared by 7 bases and J by 6 bases, with 5 bases of the junction left unmatched. The CDR3 here is CAITTSGGLDTQYF. CDR3 coding DNA: TGTGCCATCACCACTAGCGGGGGGCTTGATACGCAGTATTTT.

The chain links TRBV6-5 to TRBJ2-5, with 11 bases aligning to TRBD2. The germline gives CDR1 MNHEY, CDR2 SVGAGI. Trimming took 4 bases from V and 4 from J; bases not matched to a gene: 2. This CDR3 contains 14 residues. CDR3 DNA: TGTGCCAGCAGTTTCGGACTAGCGGGAGAGACCCAGTACTTC. As protein: CASSFGLAGETQYF.

The CDR3 nucleotides are TGTGCCAGCAATGAAGAGGGGCTCTATGGCTACACCTTC. This encodes CASNEEGLYGYTF. The chain is built from TRBV5-6 and TRBJ1-2; tentatively, D is TRBD1 (5 bases). V lost 6 bases to trimming and J lost 4 bases, with 13 bases between them. Germline V lookup: CDR1 SGHDT, CDR2 YYEEEE. The CDR3 length is 13 residues. Complete variable domain (other parts from reference TRBV5-6 and TRBJ1-2): DAGVTQSPTHLIKTRGQQVTLRCSPKSGHDTVSWYQQALGQGPQFIFQYYEEEERQRGNFPDRFSGHQFPNYSSELNVNALLLGDSALYLCASNEEGLYGYTFGSGTRLTVV.

The chain employs TRBV29-1 and TRBJ2-5; TRBD2 might be the D (5 bases). V shed 4 bases and J shed 2 bases, with 8 bases lying between them. Germline assignment: CDR1 SQVTM and CDR2 ANQGSEA. The CDR3 extends over 12 amino acids. The DNA for the CDR3 is TGCAGCGTTGGGGAGATACAAGAGACCCAGTACTTC. Translating gives CSVGEIQETQYF.

The rearrangement joins TRBV28 to TRBJ2-7; possibly TRBD1 for D (5 bases). V was cut by 6 bases and J by 1 base, with 10 bases left in between. Germline loops: CDR1 MDHEN, CDR2 SYDVKM. This CDR3 spans 13 amino acids. CDR3 nucleotides: TGTGCCAGCAGCCGGACACGATCCTACGAGCAGTACTTC. Residues: CASSRTRSYEQYF.

The J gene is TRBJ2-7, the V gene TRBV4-1, with 9 bases identical to TRBD2. After removal of 2 bases from V and 2 bases from J, the junction contained 7 bases not matched to a gene. Per germline, CDR1 MGHRA and CDR2 YSYEKL. The CDR3 has 16 amino acids. CDR3 nucleotides: TGCGCCAGCAGCCAACAAGGAGCGGGAGGCACCTACGAGCAGTACTTC. Protein: CASSQQGAGGTYEQYF.

The genes are TRBV25-1 and TRBJ1-4, with D hard to call. The length of the CDR3 is 14 residues. Trimming shortened V by 2 bases and J by 3 bases, and 7 bases separated the two germline ends. Germline CDR1 reads MGHDK; CDR2 reads SYGVNS. As DNA, the CDR3 is TGTGCCAGCAGTGAAGCCTCGGCTAATGAAAAACTGTTTTTT. Translation gives CASSEASANEKLFF.

This CDR3 is CASSLGTASSYEQYF. The CDR3 DNA reads TGTGCCAGCAGCTTGGGGACGGCTAGCTCCTACGAGCAGTACTTC. J is TRBJ2-7 and V is TRBV5-8, with D unclear. The CDR3 contains 15 residues. CDR1 SGHTS and CDR2 YDEGEE come from the germline V gene. Trimming stripped 0 bases from V and 0 bases from J, with 10 bases between.

This clone was detected once. The chain has TRBV28 and TRBJ1-2, with TRBD1 as a possible D gene (6 bases). Germline CDR1 is MDHEN and CDR2 is SYDVKM. This CDR3 has 17 amino acids. Trimming left V 1 base short and J 0 bases short, with 15 bases between. The chain's CDR3 is CASSLLGPGQTNYGYTF. In DNA, the CDR3 is TGTGCCAGCAGTTTATTGGGGCCGGGACAAACTAACTATGGCTACACCTTC.

J is TRBJ2-7 and V is TRBV9; TRBD2 is a possible D gene (6 bases). CDR1 and CDR2 (germline): SGDLS, YYNGEE. The CDR3 is made up of 13 amino acids. Trimming stripped 4 bases from V and 3 bases from J, with 11 bases between. The CDR3 loop reads CASSWDSNYEQYF. The CDR3 DNA reads TGTGCCAGCAGCTGGGACTCAAACTACGAGCAGTACTTC.

This sequence joins TRBV5-4 and TRBJ2-7; 8 bases match TRBD2. Per the germline V gene, CDR1 is SGHNT and CDR2 is YYREEE (reference sequence). This CDR3 comprises 15 residues. The V and J ends lost 2 bases and 5 bases, in that order; junction bases with no gene match: 9. Here the CDR3 DNA reads TGTGCCAGCAGCTTACCGGGACTAGAGTCAAACGAGCAGTACTTC. Translation gives CASSLPGLESNEQYF.

The V gene is TRBV11-2, the J gene TRBJ2-1, with 7 nucleotides matching TRBD2. The germline gives CDR1 SGHAT, CDR2 FQNNGV. The CDR3 loop spans 18 amino acids. V lost 5 bases to trimming and J lost 7 bases; unmatched junction nucleotides: 20. CDR3 loop: CASSVGLGRLALGNEQFF. CDR3 DNA sequence: TGTGCCAGCAGCGTTGGGTTGGGTAGACTAGCCCTCGGGAATGAGCAGTTCTTC.

The V gene is TRBV30, the J gene TRBJ2-3; weak D call: TRBD1 (6 bases). The CDR3 extends over 13 amino acids. Germline CDR1 reads GTSNPN; CDR2 reads SVGIG (reference sequence). V lost 7 bases and J 0 bases, leaving 11 bases between the germline ends. The chain's CDR3 is CALGQPSTDTQYF. In DNA form, the CDR3 reads TGTGCCTTGGGACAACCTAGCACAGATACGCAGTATTTT.

The V call is TRBV28, the J call TRBJ1-2, with TRBD1 identical over 7 bases. The germline V gene encodes CDR1 MDHEN and CDR2 SYDVKM. V lost 3 bases to trimming and J lost 2 bases; unmatched junction nucleotides: 12. This CDR3 comprises 17 residues. CDR3 in DNA: TGTGCCAGCAGTTTTCAGGACAGGAGGAGAGGGAACTATGGCTACACCTTC. This codes for CASSFQDRRRGNYGYTF.

The chain combines TRBV5-4 with TRBJ1-1; 7 bases match TRBD1. CDR1 and CDR2 from the germline V gene are SGHNT and YYREEE (reference sequence). CDR3 length: 15 residues. The V gene end was trimmed by 0 bases and the J gene end by 1 base; junction bases not matched to a gene: 3. The CDR3 region is CASSLGQGGNTEAFF. CDR3 sequence (DNA): TGTGCCAGCAGCTTGGGACAGGGCGGGAACACTGAAGCTTTCTTT.

This chain uses TRBV10-1 with TRBJ2-1; TRBD2 aligns across 8 bases. CDR3 size: 14 residues. The germline V gene encodes CDR1 WNHNN and CDR2 SYGVQD (reference sequence). V lost 2 bases, J lost 3 bases, and 0 bases stayed unmatched. The CDR3 coding sequence is TGCGCCAGCAGTGAGACTAGCGGCTACAATGAGCAGTTCTTC. Translation gives CASSETSGYNEQFF.

Points on this clone: An end of the junction does not agree with germline; a read error may underlie this. The genes are TRBV7-2 and TRBJ2-4; 9 bases agree with TRBD1. Germline V gives CDR1 SGHTA, CDR2 FQGNSA. The CDR3 is 12 residues long. CDR3 sequence: CASSLGRQGVDF. CDR3 nucleotide sequence: TGTGCCAGCAGCTTAGGAAGACAGGGGGTGGACTTC. The variable domain in full, completed from reference TRBV7-2 and TRBJ2-4, reads GAGVSQSPSNKVTEKGKDVELRCDPISGHTALYWYRQSLGQGLEFLIYFQGNSAPDKSGLPSDRFSAERTGGSVSTLTIQRTQQEDSAVYLCASSLGRQGVDFGAGTRLSVL.

The chain recombines TRBV5-4 with TRBJ2-7; 7 bases match TRBD1. With 3 bases clipped from V and 3 bases from J, the junction kept 6 bases outside the gene matches. There are 14 residues in the CDR3. Germline CDR1 reads SGHNT; CDR2 reads YYREEE (reference sequence). CDR3 sequence (DNA): TGTGCCAGCAGCTCGGGACAGCTAGGCTACGAGCAGTACTTC. Its protein is CASSSGQLGYEQYF.